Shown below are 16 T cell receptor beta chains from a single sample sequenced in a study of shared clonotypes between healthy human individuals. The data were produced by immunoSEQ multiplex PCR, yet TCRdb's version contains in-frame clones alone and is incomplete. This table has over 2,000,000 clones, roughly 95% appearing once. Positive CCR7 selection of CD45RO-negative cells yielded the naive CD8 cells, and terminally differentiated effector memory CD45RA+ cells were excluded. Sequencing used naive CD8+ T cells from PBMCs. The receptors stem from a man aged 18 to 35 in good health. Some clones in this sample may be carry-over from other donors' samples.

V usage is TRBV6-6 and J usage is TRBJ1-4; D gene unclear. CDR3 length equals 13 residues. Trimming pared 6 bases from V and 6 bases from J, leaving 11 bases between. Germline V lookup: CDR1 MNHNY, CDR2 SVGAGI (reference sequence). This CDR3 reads CASSPIPYEKLFF. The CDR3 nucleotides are TGTGCCAGCAGCCCCATCCCCTATGAAAAACTGTTTTTT.

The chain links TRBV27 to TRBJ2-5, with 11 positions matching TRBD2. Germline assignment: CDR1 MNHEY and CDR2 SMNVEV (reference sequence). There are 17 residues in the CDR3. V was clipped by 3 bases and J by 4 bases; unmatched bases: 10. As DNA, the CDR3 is TGTGCCAGCAGTTTGACTAGCGGGACCGGGGTGTTAGAGACCCAGTACTTC. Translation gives CASSLTSGTGVLETQYF.

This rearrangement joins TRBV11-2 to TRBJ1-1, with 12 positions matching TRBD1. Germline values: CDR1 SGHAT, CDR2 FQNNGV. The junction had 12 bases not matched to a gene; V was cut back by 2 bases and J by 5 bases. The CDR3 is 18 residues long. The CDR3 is CASSLWRDRGPGGTEAFF. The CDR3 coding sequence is TGTGCCAGCAGCTTATGGCGGGACAGGGGGCCGGGAGGGACTGAAGCTTTCTTT.

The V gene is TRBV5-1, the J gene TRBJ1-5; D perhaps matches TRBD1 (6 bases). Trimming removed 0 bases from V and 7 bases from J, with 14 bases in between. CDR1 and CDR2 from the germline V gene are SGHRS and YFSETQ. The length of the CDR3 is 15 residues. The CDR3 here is CASSLDGGLSQPQHF. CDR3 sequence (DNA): TGCGCCAGCAGCTTGGACGGGGGGCTGAGCCAGCCCCAGCATTTT.

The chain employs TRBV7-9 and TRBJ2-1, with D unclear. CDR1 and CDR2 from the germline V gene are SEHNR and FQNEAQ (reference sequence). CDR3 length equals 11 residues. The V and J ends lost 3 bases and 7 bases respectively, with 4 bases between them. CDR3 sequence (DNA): TGTGCCAGCAGCTTGTTTAATGAGCAGTTCTTC. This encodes CASSLFNEQFF. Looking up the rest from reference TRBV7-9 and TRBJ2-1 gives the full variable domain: DTGVSQNPRHKITKRGQNVTFRCDPISEHNRLYWYRQTLGQGPEFLTYFQNEAQLEKSRLLSDRFSAERPKGSFSTLEIQRTEQGDSAMYLCASSLFNEQFFGPGTRLTVL.

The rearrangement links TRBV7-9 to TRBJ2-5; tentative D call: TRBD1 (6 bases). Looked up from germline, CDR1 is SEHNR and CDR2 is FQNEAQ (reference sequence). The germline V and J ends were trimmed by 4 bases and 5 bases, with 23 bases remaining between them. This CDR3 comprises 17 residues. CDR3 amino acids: CASSYDRPYLEGETQYF. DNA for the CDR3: TGTGCCAGCAGCTATGACAGGCCTTACCTCGAGGGGGAGACCCAGTACTTC.

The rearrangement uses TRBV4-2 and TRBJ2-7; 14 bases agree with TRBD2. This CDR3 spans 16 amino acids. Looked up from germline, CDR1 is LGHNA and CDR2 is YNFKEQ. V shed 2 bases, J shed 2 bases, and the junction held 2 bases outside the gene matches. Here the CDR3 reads CASSQRLAGGAYEQYF. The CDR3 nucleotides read TGTGCCAGCAGCCAACGACTAGCGGGAGGGGCCTACGAGCAGTACTTC.

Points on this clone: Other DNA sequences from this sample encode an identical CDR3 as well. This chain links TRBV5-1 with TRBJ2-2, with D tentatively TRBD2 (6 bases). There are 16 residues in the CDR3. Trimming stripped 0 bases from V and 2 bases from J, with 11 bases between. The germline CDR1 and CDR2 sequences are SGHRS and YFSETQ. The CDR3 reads CASSLVGSGNTGELFF. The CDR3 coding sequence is TGCGCCAGCAGCTTGGTCGGTAGCGGTAACACCGGGGAGCTGTTTTTT.

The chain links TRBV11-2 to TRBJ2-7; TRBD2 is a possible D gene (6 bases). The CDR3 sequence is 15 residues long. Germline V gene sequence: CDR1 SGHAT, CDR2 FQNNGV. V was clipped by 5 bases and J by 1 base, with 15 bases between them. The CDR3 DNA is TGTGCCAGCAGCCCCCCCGGGACTTTTTCCTACGAGCAGTACTTC. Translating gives CASSPPGTFSYEQYF.

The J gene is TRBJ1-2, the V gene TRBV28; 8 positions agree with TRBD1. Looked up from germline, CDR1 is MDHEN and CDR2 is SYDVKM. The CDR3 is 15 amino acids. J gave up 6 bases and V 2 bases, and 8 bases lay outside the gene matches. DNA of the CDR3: TGTGCCAGCAGTTTACGCGGGTACAGGGGGAATGGCTACACCTTC. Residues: CASSLRGYRGNGYTF.

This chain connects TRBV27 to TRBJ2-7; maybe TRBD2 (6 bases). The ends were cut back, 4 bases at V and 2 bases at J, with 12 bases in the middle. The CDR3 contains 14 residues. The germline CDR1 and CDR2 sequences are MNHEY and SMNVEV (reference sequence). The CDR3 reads CASSWTGLAYEQYF. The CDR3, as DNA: TGTGCCAGCAGTTGGACGGGACTGGCCTACGAGCAGTACTTC.

CDR3: CASSGWDNLQETQYF. CDR3 sequence (DNA): TGTGCCAGCAGCGGCTGGGACAACCTCCAAGAGACCCAGTACTTC. This chain connects TRBV9 to TRBJ2-5; D is possibly TRBD1 (6 bases). Germline CDR1 is SGDLS and CDR2 is YYNGEE. The CDR3 extends over 15 amino acids. V was trimmed by 3 bases and J by 1 base, leaving 13 bases between them. Together with reference TRBV9 and TRBJ2-5, the CDR3 gives the full variable domain: DSGVTQTPKHLITATGQRVTLRCSPRSGDLSVYWYQQSLDQGLQFLIQYYNGEERAKGNILERFSAQQFPDLHSELNLSSLELGDSALYFCASSGWDNLQETQYFGPGTRLLVL.

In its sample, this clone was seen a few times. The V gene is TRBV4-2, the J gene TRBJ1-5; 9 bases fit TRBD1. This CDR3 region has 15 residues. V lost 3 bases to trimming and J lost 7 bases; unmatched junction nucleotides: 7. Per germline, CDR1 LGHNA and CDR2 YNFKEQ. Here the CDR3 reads CASSQYRDRAQPQHF. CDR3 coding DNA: TGTGCCAGCAGCCAGTACCGGGACAGGGCCCAGCCCCAGCATTTT.

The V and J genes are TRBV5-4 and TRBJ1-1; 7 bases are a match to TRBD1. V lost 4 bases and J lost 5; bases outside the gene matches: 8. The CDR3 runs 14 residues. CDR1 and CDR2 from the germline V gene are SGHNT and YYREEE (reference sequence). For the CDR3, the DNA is TGTGCCAGCAGCGCTTTCGGGACAGAGACTGAAGCTTTCTTT. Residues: CASSAFGTETEAFF.

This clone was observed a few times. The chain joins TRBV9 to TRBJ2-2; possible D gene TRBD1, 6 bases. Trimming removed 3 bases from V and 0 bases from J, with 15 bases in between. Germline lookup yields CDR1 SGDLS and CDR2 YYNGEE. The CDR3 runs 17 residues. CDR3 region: CASSAGHRFANTGELFF. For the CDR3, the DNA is TGTGCCAGCAGCGCGGGACACAGGTTCGCGAACACCGGGGAGCTGTTTTTT.

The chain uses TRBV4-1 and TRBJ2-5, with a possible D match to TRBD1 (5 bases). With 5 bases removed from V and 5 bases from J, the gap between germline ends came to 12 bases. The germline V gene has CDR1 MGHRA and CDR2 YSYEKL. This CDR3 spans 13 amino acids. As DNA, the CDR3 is TGCGCCAGCAGCTCCAGGGTCGGGGAGACCCAGTACTTC. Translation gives CASSSRVGETQYF.